These T cell receptor beta chains were read from a single sample in a study of post-analysis software for immune sequencing data. TCRdb re-called the PCR reads through MiXCR, storing one row per CDR3 protein. The table has more than 350,000 distinct CDR3 sequences, 39% seen once. Sequencing input: blood. These TCRs come from a girl aged 2-10 years with multiple sclerosis. Both conserved end residues are part of each CDR3. A D gene is named only where the DNA matches it firmly. The size entry is marked missing in some rows and otherwise reads once, few, many or a size class.

>.|TRBJ2-3|.|TRBV7-2
CASSLPPDRATDTQYF
TGTGCCAGCAGCTTACCCCCGGACAGAGCAACAGATACGCAGTATTTT
>.|TRBJ2-1|TRBD2|TRBV5-1
CASSLGVDAGGPVFNEQFF
TGCGCCAGCAGCTTGGGGGTCGACGCGGGAGGGCCGGTGTTCAATGAGCAGTTCTTC
>.|TRBJ2-1|.|TRBV29-1
CSGIGTPLNYNEQFF
TGCAGCGGAATCGGGACCCCTTTGAACTACAATGAGCAGTTCTTC
>.|TRBJ2-7|.|TRBV20-1
CSASRDNSYEQYF
TGCAGTGCGTCCCGGGACAACTCCTACGAGCAGTACTTC
>.|TRBJ2-7|.|TRBV29-1
CSVELGGYEQYF
TGCAGCGTTGAACTGGGTGGGTACGAGCAGTACTTC
>few|TRBJ2-3|.|TRBV6-1
CASSDGRTIGDTQYF
TGTGCCAGCAGTGACGGGAGAACCATCGGAGATACGCAGTATTTT
>.|TRBJ2-5|.|TRBV6-2/TRBV6-3
CASTNREGRETQYF
TGTGCCAGCACTAATCGCGAGGGGCGGGAGACCCAGTACTTC
>.|TRBJ2-1|TRBD1|TRBV20-1
CSAITQGRRSYNEQFF
TGCAGTGCCATCACACAGGGGCGGAGGTCCTACAATGAGCAGTTCTTC
>few|TRBJ2-7|TRBD2|TRBV10-2
CASSDLRGEGIYEQYF
TGCGCCAGCAGTGACCTCCGGGGGGAGGGCATTTACGAGCAGTACTTC
>.|TRBJ1-2|.|TRBV28
CASSFNGADNYGYTF
TGTGCCAGCAGTTTTAACGGAGCTGACAACTATGGCTACACCTTC
>few|TRBJ1-2|.|TRBV12-3/TRBV12-4
CASSLLITGGYTF
TGTGCCAGCAGTTTACTAATCACGGGGGGCTACACCTTC
>.|TRBJ1-5|.|TRBV10-3
CAISDGKGSNQPQHF
TGTGCCATCAGTGACGGTAAGGGGAGCAATCAGCCCCAGCATTTT
>.|TRBJ2-7|.|TRBV2
CASRRENYEQYF
TGTGCCAGCAGACGGGAGAATTACGAGCAGTACTTC
>few|TRBJ2-1|.|TRBV27
CASSSLQAVQNEQFF
TGTGCCAGCAGTAGTCTCCAGGCAGTTCAAAATGAGCAGTTCTTC
>few|TRBJ2-1|TRBD1|TRBV27
CASRTGTGPYNEQFF
TGTGCCAGCAGAACAGGGACAGGCCCCTACAATGAGCAGTTCTTC
>.|TRBJ2-3|TRBD1|TRBV6-5
CASSSWTGGPSTDTQYF
TGTGCCAGCAGTTCCTGGACAGGGGGCCCTAGCACAGATACGCAGTATTTT
>few|TRBJ2-5|TRBD2|TRBV10-3
CAISESAGGETQYF
TGTGCCATCAGTGAGTCGGCGGGGGGAGAGACCCAGTACTTC
>.|TRBJ2-3|.|TRBV7-2
CASSVISASTDTQYF
TGTGCCAGCAGCGTTATTAGCGCCAGCACAGATACGCAGTATTTT
>.|TRBJ2-1|.|TRBV20-1
CSARDSSGYNEQFF
TGCAGTGCTAGAGATAGTTCAGGCTACAATGAGCAGTTCTTC
>once|TRBJ2-1|TRBD2|TRBV27
CASSSFSSGRAYNEQFF
TGTGCCAGCAGTTCCTTTTCTAGCGGGAGGGCATACAATGAGCAGTTCTTC
>.|TRBJ1-1|.|TRBV15
CATAYGRFTEAFF
TGTGCCACCGCCTACGGGAGATTCACTGAAGCTTTCTTT
>.|TRBJ2-5|.|TRBV6-2/TRBV6-3
CASSSVFQETQYF
TGTGCCAGCAGTTCCGTCTTCCAAGAGACCCAGTACTTC
>.|TRBJ2-5|TRBD2|TRBV20-1
CSARKAGEATQYF
TGCAGTGCTAGAAAAGCGGGAGAGGCGACCCAGTACTTC
>.|TRBJ1-2|.|TRBV10-3
CVISESLGMNGYTF
TGTGTCATCAGTGAGTCGTTAGGGATGAATGGCTACACCTTC
>few|TRBJ2-3|.|TRBV20-1
CSARSAGPDTQYF
TGCAGTGCTAGGTCTGCGGGGCCAGATACGCAGTATTTT
>.|TRBJ1-5|TRBD1|TRBV6-1
CASREQGAPGQPQHF
TGTGCCAGCAGGGAACAGGGGGCGCCTGGACAGCCCCAGCATTTT
>.|TRBJ1-5|.|TRBV5-1
CASSLDQRQPQHF
TGCGCCAGCAGCCTGGACCAACGCCAGCCCCAGCATTTT
>few|TRBJ1-1|.|TRBV20-1
CSSRGTVGTEAFF
TGCAGTTCGCGTGGGACCGTGGGGACTGAAGCTTTCTTT
>.|TRBJ1-5|.|TRBV10-3
CAISESGTPQHF
TGTGCCATCAGTGAGTCGGGGACGCCCCAGCATTTT
>few|TRBJ2-7|TRBD2|TRBV7-9
CASSGLIRGLAHEQYF
TGTGCCAGCAGCGGCCTAATACGGGGACTAGCTCACGAGCAGTACTTC
>few|TRBJ2-6|.|TRBV6-5
CASSPRKSGANVLTF
TGTGCCAGCAGTCCCAGGAAATCTGGGGCCAACGTCCTGACTTTC
>.|TRBJ1-5|.|TRBV6-2/TRBV6-3
CANIRGVYSNQPQHF
TGTGCCAACATCCGCGGGGTTTATAGCAATCAGCCCCAGCATTTT
>.|TRBJ2-3|TRBD2|TRBV7-9
CASSRLAGYTDTQYF
TGTGCCAGCAGCCGACTAGCGGGATACACAGATACGCAGTATTTT
>few|TRBJ2-7|.|TRBV20-1
CSAGAYGGDEQYF
TGCAGTGCTGGAGCATACGGCGGAGACGAGCAGTACTTC
>.|TRBJ1-2|TRBD1|TRBV20-1
CSAEGQDNYDYTF
TGCAGTGCTGAGGGACAGGATAACTATGACTACACCTTC
>.|TRBJ1-2|.|TRBV25-1
CASSEYNLGEGYTF
TGTGCCAGCAGTGAATATAATTTAGGGGAGGGCTACACCTTC
>.|TRBJ2-3|.|TRBV28
CASSFAAAQYF
TGTGCCAGCAGTTTTGCGGCAGCGCAGTATTTT
>few|TRBJ2-1|TRBD1|TRBV28
CASSRGPRAYNEQFF
TGTGCCAGCAGCAGGGGGCCTAGGGCCTACAATGAGCAGTTCTTC
>few|TRBJ2-1|.|TRBV7-6
CASSLAGVGNEQFF
TGTGCCAGCAGCTTAGCGGGAGTAGGGAATGAGCAGTTCTTC
>.|TRBJ2-1|.|TRBV5-1
CASSLAGVPNEQFF
TGCGCCAGCAGCTTGGCCGGGGTTCCAAATGAGCAGTTCTTC
>.|TRBJ1-3|.|TRBV7-9
CASSSSFDGLSGNTIYF
TGTGCCAGCAGCTCATCATTTGACGGGCTCTCTGGAAACACCATATATTTT
>.|TRBJ2-1|.|TRBV5-1
CASSPWPGLVREQFF
TGCGCCAGCAGCCCCTGGCCGGGACTTGTCCGTGAGCAGTTCTTC
>few|TRBJ2-1|TRBD1|TRBV9
CASSAGTGSQFF
TGTGCCAGCAGCGCAGGGACAGGGTCCCAGTTCTTC
>.|TRBJ2-1|TRBD2|TRBV4-3
CASSQEWREGNEQFF
TGCGCCAGCAGCCAAGAGTGGCGGGAGGGAAATGAGCAGTTCTTC
>few|TRBJ2-7|.|TRBV7-6
CASSLPPNWRCWHEQYF
TGTGCCAGCAGCTTGCCCCCTAACTGGAGGTGTTGGCACGAGCAGTACTTC
>.|TRBJ2-7|TRBD1|TRBV2
CASMTGANEQYF
TGTGCCAGCATGACAGGGGCCAACGAGCAGTACTTC
>.|TRBJ1-5|TRBD1|TRBV5-1
CASSIGQGDQPQHF
TGCGCCAGCAGCATAGGACAGGGGGACCAGCCCCAGCATTTT
>many|TRBJ2-3|.|TRBV20-1
CSATTGYRYTQYF
TGCAGTGCAACCACAGGGTATCGCTATACGCAGTATTTT
>.|TRBJ2-4|.|TRBV2
CASSDGAPIAKNIQYF
TGTGCCAGCAGTGACGGCGCGCCTATAGCCAAAAACATTCAGTACTTC
>.|TRBJ2-1|TRBD2|TRBV7-3
CASSLTLAGGQEQFF
TGTGCCAGCAGCTTAACACTAGCGGGAGGGCAGGAGCAGTTCTTC
>.|TRBJ2-3|TRBD2|TRBV6-2/TRBV6-3
CACSYPWREDVTDTQYF
TGTGCCTGCAGTTACCCGTGGCGGGAGGACGTTACAGATACGCAGTATTTT
>.|TRBJ1-2|TRBD1|TRBV7-2
CASSSQGATPLYGYTF
TGTGCCAGCAGCTCTCAGGGGGCGACTCCACTCTATGGCTACACCTTC
>.|TRBJ2-7|.|TRBV9
CASSVDEGGSYEQYF
TGTGCCAGCAGCGTAGACGAGGGGGGAAGTTACGAGCAGTACTTC
>few|TRBJ2-3|.|TRBV20-1
CSAIPGTDTQYF
TGCAGTGCTATCCCGGGCACAGATACGCAGTATTTT
>.|TRBJ2-7|.|TRBV28
CASSSGNSYEQYF
TGTGCCAGCAGTTCCGGGAATAGCTACGAGCAGTACTTC
>.|TRBJ1-3|.|TRBV29-1
CSVEASAGNTIYF
TGCAGCGTTGAAGCCTCAGCTGGAAACACCATATATTTT
>.|TRBJ2-5|TRBD2|TRBV7-2
CASRSRLATDEQYF
TGTGCCAGCAGGTCGAGACTAGCGACCGATGAGCAGTACTTC
>.|TRBJ1-5|.|TRBV7-6
CASSLDPGRQPQHF
TGTGCCAGCAGCTTAGATCCAGGGCGACAGCCCCAGCATTTT
>few|TRBJ2-7|TRBD2|TRBV2
CASSEWGGRKDEQYF
TGTGCCAGCAGTGAGTGGGGCGGGAGGAAGGACGAGCAGTACTTC
>few|TRBJ2-3|.|TRBV21-1
CASSNCAGLNTDTQYF
TGTGCCAGCAGCAATTGCGCAGGGTTAAACACAGATACGCAGTATTTT